The following is a T cell receptor (beta chain) sequence with its context. V was pared by 5 bases and J by 6 bases, with 11 bases of the junction left unmatched. The germline V gene has CDR1 KGHSH and CDR2 LQKENI. The CDR3 is 16 residues long. Per the authors' pipeline: It was from reference gene primer amplification that nucleated cell counts were estimated. Only in-frame clones appear in the TCRdb table, and some are missing; sequencing was by immunoSEQ multiplex PCR. The DNA was the basis for D and trimming; V, J and clone size are from that table. The data show almost 250,000 clones, with roughly 85% seen just once and 8.5% to 9.5% held by the top ten. This sample was taken from a study of blood T cell repertoires in COVID-19. Across the study: The samples span acute and convalescent COVID-19 from the United States, Italy and Spain.

The age range of participants was 18 to 89 years, with residence in about 25 US areas. Cohorts were assigned according to the clinical history that participants reported. The chain is built from TRBV18 and TRBJ2-7, with 12 bases identical to TRBD2. This sequence originates from a woman in her fifties or sixties with acute COVID-19. Sequences were obtained from PBMCs or T cells enriched from blood (not recorded which). The CDR3 here is CASSSTSGGTLFEQYF. CDR3 in DNA: TGTGCCAGCTCAAGTACTAGCGGGGGGACCCTTTTCGAGCAGTACTTC.